The 30 T cell receptor beta chains below come from one sample, sequenced in a study of monozygotic twins with inflammatory bowel disease. TCRdb re-called the 5' RACE reads and shows each CDR3 protein once, DNA omitted. This table lists approximately 400,000 distinct CDR3 sequences. Material for sequencing was blood. The receptors stem from a human donor with ulcerative colitis or Crohn's disease, or a healthy co-twin of an affected twin (not recorded which).

CDR3 region: CASSWTLGNTGELFF. The chain carries TRBV5-4 and TRBJ2-2; TCRdb reports TRBD1, a call that lacks DNA to check it against. Per germline, CDR1 SGHNT and CDR2 YYREEE (reference sequence). The CDR3 runs to 15 residues.

The V gene is TRBV5-1, the J gene TRBJ1-2. The CDR3 has 13 residues. Germline V CDR1 and CDR2: SGHRS, YFSETQ. The chain's CDR3 is CASSLTADYGYTF.

The gene calls are TRBV20-1 and TRBJ2-7; the TCRdb call, TRBD1, lacks DNA for checking. Looked up from germline, CDR1 is DFQATT and CDR2 is SNEGSKA (reference sequence). This CDR3 has 13 amino acids. The CDR3 reads CSAREGASYEQYF.

V gene TRBV20-1 combines with J gene TRBJ2-1; with no DNA, the TCRdb D assignment of TRBD1 cannot be verified. Germline lookup yields CDR1 DFQATT and CDR2 SNEGSKA (reference sequence). CDR3 length equals 16 residues. CDR3 in amino acids: CSARSSDGGPPDEQFF.

The chain recombines TRBV9 with TRBJ2-7; TCRdb picks TRBD1, but there is no DNA to check that call. Germline assignment: CDR1 SGDLS and CDR2 YYNGEE. The CDR3 covers 15 residues. The CDR3 here is CASSVGTGSAYEQYF.

The chain combines TRBV14 with TRBJ1-6; TCRdb's D call of TRBD1 is untestable without DNA. CDR1 SGHDN and CDR2 FVKESK come from the germline V gene. CDR3 length: 16 amino acids. CDR3: CASSRNLDSRNSPLHF.

V is TRBV12-3 or TRBV12-4 and J is TRBJ1-5; TCRdb names TRBD1, which stays unverified in the absence of DNA. The CDR3 consists of 13 residues. CDR3: CASRKQGVQPQHF.

This chain connects TRBV12-3 or TRBV12-4 to TRBJ2-2; without DNA, the TCRdb call of TRBD2 cannot be checked. The CDR3 is 17 amino acids. CDR3 amino acids: CASSLRTSGRNTGELFF.

The chain couples TRBV20-1 to TRBJ2-1; TCRdb's D call of TRBD2 is untestable without DNA. The CDR3 runs 15 residues. Germline lookup yields CDR1 DFQATT and CDR2 SNEGSKA (reference sequence). CDR3 sequence reads: CSARYRRGSHSEQFF.

The V and J genes are TRBV20-1 and TRBJ1-4. Germline V gene sequence: CDR1 DFQATT, CDR2 SNEGSKA (reference sequence). This CDR3 is built from 13 residues. The CDR3 loop reads CSALGGGAEKLFF.

The V gene is TRBV5-1, the J gene TRBJ1-1; TCRdb lists TRBD1, though no DNA is available to test this call. The CDR3 is made up of 14 amino acids. Looked up from germline, CDR1 is SGHRS and CDR2 is YFSETQ. CDR3 sequence: CASSKDGQNTEAFF.

The J gene is TRBJ1-1, the V gene TRBV6-6; as DNA is missing, the TRBD1 call by TCRdb cannot be tested. CDR1 is MNHNY and CDR2 is SVGAGI in the germline V gene (reference sequence). The CDR3 loop spans 14 amino acids. CDR3 protein: CASRLQGFDTEAFF.

The chain recombines TRBV3-1 with TRBJ2-1; the D call of TRBD2 rests on TCRdb alone, since no DNA is present to check it. This CDR3 has 13 residues. Germline lookup yields CDR1 LGHDT and CDR2 YNNKEL (reference sequence). The CDR3 sequence: CASSLGSRNEQFF.

This chain links TRBV20-1 with TRBJ2-1; TCRdb returns TRBD2, unconfirmable since there is no DNA. The CDR3 has 15 amino acids. Looked up from germline, CDR1 is DFQATT and CDR2 is SNEGSKA (reference sequence). This CDR3 is CSATLGLAGVTEQFF.

The rearrangement joins TRBV20-1 to TRBJ2-3. From germline, CDR1 is DFQATT and CDR2 SNEGSKA (reference sequence). The CDR3 has 14 residues. This CDR3 reads CSARAAVSTDTQYF.

This chain connects TRBV11-3 to TRBJ2-1; without DNA, the TCRdb call of TRBD2 cannot be checked. Germline CDR1 is SGHNT and CDR2 is YENEEA. This CDR3 contains 15 residues. The CDR3 sequence is CASSLVAGAYNEQFF.

This chain joins TRBV29-1 and TRBJ1-5. CDR3 length: 12 amino acids. Germline CDR1 reads SQVTM; CDR2 reads ANQGSEA. CDR3 residues: CSGGNSNQPQHF.

The rearrangement joins TRBV9 to TRBJ1-3; the TCRdb D gene call, TRBD1, has no DNA to confirm it. The CDR3 is 17 residues long. Germline V lookup: CDR1 SGDLS, CDR2 YYNGEE. The CDR3 here is CASSVELWGHDGNTIYF.

The chain employs TRBV7-9 and TRBJ2-7; the TCRdb D gene call, TRBD1, has no DNA to confirm it. CDR1 and CDR2 (germline): SEHNR, FQNEAQ (reference sequence). The CDR3 has 15 residues. CDR3: CASSSLRGPSYEQYF.

This rearrangement joins TRBV28 to TRBJ1-2; as DNA is missing, the TRBD1 call by TCRdb cannot be tested. The CDR3 spans 13 residues. Germline CDR1 MDHEN, CDR2 SYDVKM. This CDR3 reads CASSLGGHLGYTF.

The chain couples TRBV5-1 to TRBJ2-7; TCRdb returns TRBD1, unconfirmable since there is no DNA. Germline CDR1 and CDR2: SGHRS and YFSETQ. This CDR3 comprises 15 residues. The CDR3 protein is CASSLGGSRYVEQYF.

The rearrangement uses TRBV5-1 and TRBJ1-3; the D call of TRBD1 rests on TCRdb alone, since no DNA is present to check it. The CDR3 length is 15 residues. The V gene's germline CDR1 is SGHRS and CDR2 YFSETQ. CDR3 amino acids: CASSPGDRVGNTIYF.

This sequence joins TRBV9 and TRBJ2-1; TCRdb's D gene call, TRBD1, goes unchecked for lack of DNA. Germline V CDR1 and CDR2: SGDLS, YYNGEE. The CDR3 runs 15 residues. CDR3 sequence reads: CASSARGAGYNEQFF.

This chain uses TRBV7-2 with TRBJ1-2; TCRdb's assignment of TRBD1 cannot be checked, as there is no DNA. The CDR3 has 16 residues. Germline V gene lookup returns CDR1 SGHTA and CDR2 FQGNSA. CDR3 residues: CASSPQTGQESHGYTF. The full variable domain, its missing parts supplied by reference TRBV7-2 and TRBJ1-2, is GAGVSQSPSNKVTEKGKDVELRCDPISGHTALYWYRQSLGQGLEFLIYFQGNSAPDKSGLPSDRFSAERTGGSVSTLTIQRTQQEDSAVYLCASSPQTGQESHGYTFGSGTRLTVV.

The chain joins TRBV7-3 to TRBJ2-7; the TCRdb D gene call, TRBD1, has no DNA to confirm it. CDR3 length equals 12 residues. Germline CDR1 and CDR2: SGHTA and FQGTGA. CDR3 amino acids: CASSHLGGEQYF. Full variable domain (missing parts from reference TRBV7-3 and TRBJ2-7): GAGVSQTPSNKVTEKGKYVELRCDPISGHTALYWYRQSLGQGPEFLIYFQGTGAADDSGLPNDRFFAVRPEGSVSTLKIQRTERGDSAVYLCASSHLGGEQYFGPGTRLTVT.

The rearrangement uses TRBV28 and TRBJ1-5. There are 13 residues in the CDR3. Germline CDR1 is MDHEN and CDR2 is SYDVKM. This chain's CDR3 is CASSPYLAQPQHF.

The V call is TRBV5-4, the J call TRBJ2-2. Germline V lookup: CDR1 SGHNT, CDR2 YYREEE (reference sequence). The CDR3 totals 14 residues. CDR3 sequence reads: CATRRTSDTGELFF. The variable domain in full, with the rest retrieved from reference TRBV5-4 and TRBJ2-2, is ETGVTQSPTHLIKTRGQQVTLRCSSQSGHNTVSWYQQALGQGPQFIFQYYREEENGRGNFPPRFSGLQFPNYSSELNVNALELDDSALYLCATRRTSDTGELFFGEGSRLTVL.

This chain uses TRBV20-1 with TRBJ2-7; TCRdb's D gene call, TRBD1, goes unchecked for lack of DNA. CDR1 DFQATT and CDR2 SNEGSKA come from the germline V gene (reference sequence). The CDR3 loop spans 14 amino acids. The CDR3 reads CSANSGASRNEQYF.

J is TRBJ2-3 and V is TRBV5-6; lacking DNA, the TRBD2 call made by TCRdb goes unchecked. The CDR3 consists of 15 residues. Germline CDR1 and CDR2: SGHDT and YYEEEE. This chain's CDR3 is CASSLDLVRTDTQYF.

J is TRBJ2-2 and V is TRBV20-1; TCRdb reports TRBD1, a call that lacks DNA to check it against. CDR1 is DFQATT, CDR2 SNEGSKA, per germline (reference sequence). The CDR3 contains 14 residues. CDR3 region: CSARAPQGHGELFF.